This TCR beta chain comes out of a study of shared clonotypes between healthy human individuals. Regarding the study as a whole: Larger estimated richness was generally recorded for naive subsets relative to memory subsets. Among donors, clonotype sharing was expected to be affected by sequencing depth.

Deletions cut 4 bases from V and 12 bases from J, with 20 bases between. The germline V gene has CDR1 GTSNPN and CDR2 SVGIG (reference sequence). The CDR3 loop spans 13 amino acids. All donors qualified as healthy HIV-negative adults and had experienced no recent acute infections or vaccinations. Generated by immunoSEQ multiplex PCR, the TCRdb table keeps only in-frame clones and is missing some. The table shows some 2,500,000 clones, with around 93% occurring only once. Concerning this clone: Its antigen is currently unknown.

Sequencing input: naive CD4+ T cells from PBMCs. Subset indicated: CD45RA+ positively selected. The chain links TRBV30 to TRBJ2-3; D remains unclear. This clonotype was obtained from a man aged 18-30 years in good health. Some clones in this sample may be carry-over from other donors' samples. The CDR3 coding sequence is TGTGCCTGGACATCAGCGCCCGCAAATAGACAGTATTTT. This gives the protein CAWTSAPANRQYF.